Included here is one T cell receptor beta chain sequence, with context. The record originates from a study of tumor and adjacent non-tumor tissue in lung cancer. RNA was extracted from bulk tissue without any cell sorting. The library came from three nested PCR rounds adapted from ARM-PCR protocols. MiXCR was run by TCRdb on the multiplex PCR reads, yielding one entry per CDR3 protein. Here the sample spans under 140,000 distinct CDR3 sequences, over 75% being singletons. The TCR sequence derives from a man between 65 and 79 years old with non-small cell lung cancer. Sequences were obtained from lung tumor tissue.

CDR3 protein: CSISLVFGSSLTYEQYF. CDR3 DNA: TGTTCCATCAGCTTGGTATTTGGTAGCTCTCTCACCTACGAGCAGTACTTC. The chain joins TRBV5-5 to TRBJ2-7; no firm D call. Germline V gives CDR1 SGHKS, CDR2 YYEKEE (reference sequence). CDR3 length: 17 amino acids.